This entry lists 24 T cell receptor beta chains sequenced from one sample in a study of T cell responses to AZD1222 COVID-19 vaccine. Here immunoSEQ multiplex PCR was the method, and the copy in TCRdb shows in-frame clones only, minus some. The table lists 130,000 to 150,000 clones, about 90% of them singletons. This sample comprised peripheral blood, obtained on day 0 of AZD1222 vaccination. These receptors all come from an adult in good health.

The CDR3 nucleotides are TGTGCCAGTAGTGCCCAGTTGGAAGTTCCATATTTT. The encoded protein is CASSAQLEVPYF. The chain employs TRBV19 and TRBJ1-3; D remains ambiguous. The V gene lost 5 bases and the J gene lost 15 bases, with 17 bases spanning the gap. CDR3 length: 12 amino acids. Per germline, CDR1 LNHDA and CDR2 SQIVND (reference sequence).

The J gene is TRBJ2-5, the V gene TRBV2; a weak D match, TRBD2 (6 bases). Germline CDR1 reads SNHLY; CDR2 reads FYNNEI. This CDR3 region has 12 residues. V lost 8 bases, J lost 5 bases, and 12 bases lay in between. CDR3 sequence reads: CASGGWEETQYF. CDR3 nucleotides: TGTGCCAGCGGGGGGTGGGAGGAGACCCAGTACTTC.

The chain is built from TRBV2 and TRBJ2-7; the D gene could be TRBD1 or TRBD2 (6 bases each). From germline, CDR1 is SNHLY and CDR2 FYNNEI. The CDR3 sequence is 15 residues long. The ends were cut back, 6 bases at V and 2 bases at J, with 17 bases in the middle. CDR3 sequence (DNA): TGTGCCAGCAGGCAGGGGCGGGGCGAGACCTACGAGCAGTACTTC. Protein sequence: CASRQGRGETYEQYF.

The chain has TRBV4-1 and TRBJ1-3, with D uncertain. Trimming took 0 bases from V and 4 from J, leaving 16 bases between them. This CDR3 contains 17 residues. The germline V gene has CDR1 MGHRA and CDR2 YSYEKL. The CDR3 sequence is CASSQEPPRVGGNTIYF. For the CDR3, the DNA is TGCGCCAGCAGCCAAGAGCCGCCTAGGGTTGGCGGAAACACCATATATTTT.

The chain links TRBV5-8 to TRBJ2-1; D possibly corresponds to TRBD1 (6 bases). V was clipped by 0 bases and J by 2 bases, with 9 bases between them. Germline V CDR1 and CDR2: SGHTS, YDEGEE. This CDR3 contains 15 residues. The CDR3 reads CASSLGQGPYNEQFF. In nucleotides, the CDR3 is TGTGCCAGCAGCTTGGGGCAGGGGCCCTACAATGAGCAGTTCTTC.

This clone showed up just a few times. CDR3 DNA: TGCGCCAGCAGCTTGGAAGGGTATAGCAATCAGCCCCAGCATTTT. This gives the protein CASSLEGYSNQPQHF. This chain uses TRBV5-1 with TRBJ1-5; D gene uncertain. CDR1 and CDR2 (germline): SGHRS, YFSETQ. The CDR3 contains 15 residues. With 0 bases removed from V and 0 bases from J, the gap between germline ends came to 7 bases.

J is TRBJ2-1 and V is TRBV15; D is possibly TRBD1 (5 bases). V was clipped by 2 bases and J by 5 bases, with 10 bases between them. Looked up from germline, CDR1 is LNHNV and CDR2 is YYDKDF (reference sequence). The CDR3 spans 14 residues. The CDR3 coding sequence is TGTGCCACCAGCAGACTAGGGGCCGACAATGAGCAGTTCTTC. It encodes CATSRLGADNEQFF.

The rearrangement links TRBV24-1 to TRBJ2-2, with 11 bases matching TRBD1. Germline values: CDR1 KGHDR, CDR2 SFDVKD. This CDR3 is 15 amino acids long. The junction had 3 bases not matched to a gene; V was cut back by 7 bases and J by 3 bases. The CDR3 nucleotides read TGTGCCACCAGGTCGGGACAGGGGGACACCGGGGAGCTGTTTTTT. It specifies CATRSGQGDTGELFF.

The genes are TRBV6-4 and TRBJ1-1; D unresolved. V was trimmed by 0 bases and J by 2 bases, leaving 7 bases between them. The CDR3 consists of 14 residues. The germline V gene encodes CDR1 MRHNA and CDR2 SNTAGT. Here the CDR3 reads CASSDSGSNTEAFF. The CDR3 nucleotides are TGTGCCAGCAGTGACTCAGGGAGTAACACTGAAGCTTTCTTT.

The J gene is TRBJ2-1, the V gene TRBV18, with D tentatively TRBD1 (6 bases). This CDR3 has 13 amino acids. Germline CDR1 KGHSH, CDR2 LQKENI. Trimming took off 3 bases at V and 4 bases at J, with 7 bases between the two ends. The CDR3, as DNA: TGTGCCAGCTCACCGGACAGTTACAATGAGCAGTTCTTC. This encodes CASSPDSYNEQFF.

The rearrangement joins TRBV5-4 to TRBJ1-2, with unresolved D. The CDR3 loop spans 13 amino acids. Trimming pared 1 base from V and 2 bases from J, leaving 6 bases between. Germline V gene lookup returns CDR1 SGHNT and CDR2 YYREEE (reference sequence). The chain's CDR3 is CASSLTVNYGYTF. The CDR3 bases are TGTGCCAGCAGCTTGACGGTCAACTATGGCTACACCTTC.

Only one count was recorded for this clone. The rearrangement uses TRBV11-2 and TRBJ2-3; TRBD1 matches 8 bases. Germline V gene lookup returns CDR1 SGHAT and CDR2 FQNNGV. The CDR3 has 17 residues. V was clipped by 1 base and J by 2 bases; unmatched bases: 8. The CDR3 reads CASSLVRGDRITDTQYF. CDR3 nucleotide sequence: TGTGCCAGCAGCTTAGTAAGGGGGGACAGGATCACAGATACGCAGTATTTT. The whole variable domain, remainder taken from reference TRBV11-2 and TRBJ2-3, is EAGVAQSPRYKIIEKRQSVAFWCNPISGHATLYWYQQILGQGPKLLIQFQNNGVVDDSQLPKDRFSAERLKGVDSTLKIQPAKLEDSAVYLCASSLVRGDRITDTQYFGPGTRLTVL.

The chain is built from TRBV15 and TRBJ1-5, with D uncertain. The CDR3 runs 13 residues. Germline CDR1 LNHNV, CDR2 YYDKDF (reference sequence). V dropped 5 bases and J dropped 6 bases, with 11 bases sitting between them. CDR3: CATSGWASQPQHF. The CDR3 nucleotides read TGTGCCACCAGCGGGTGGGCGAGTCAGCCCCAGCATTTT. Supplemented by reference TRBV15 and TRBJ1-5, the full variable domain reads DAMVIQNPRYQVTQFGKPVTLSCSQTLNHNVMYWYQQKSSQAPKLLFHYYDKDFNNEADTPDNFQSRRPNTSFCFLDIRSPGLGDTAMYLCATSGWASQPQHFGDGTRLSIL.

The V gene is TRBV7-2, the J gene TRBJ1-5; no clear D. This CDR3 spans 15 amino acids. V shed 1 base and J shed 5 bases, with 12 bases lying between them. From germline, CDR1 is SGHTA and CDR2 FQGNSA. CDR3: CASSLVGTPYQPQHF. CDR3 nucleotide sequence: TGTGCCAGCAGCTTAGTGGGCACCCCCTATCAGCCCCAGCATTTT.

The gene calls are TRBV6-2 or TRBV6-3 and TRBJ1-5, with a tentative D call TRBD1 (6 bases). The CDR3 consists of 13 residues. Trimming left V 5 bases short and J 4 bases short, with 9 bases between. Germline CDR1 MNHEY, CDR2 SVGEGT. The CDR3 region has the DNA TGTGCCAGCAGTCACAGGGCAAATCAGCCCCAGCATTTT. As protein: CASSHRANQPQHF.

In DNA, the CDR3 is TGCGCCAGCAGCTTGGGCGGTAGCCCGGGCGATGAGCAGTTCTTC. Amino acid sequence: CASSLGGSPGDEQFF. V gene TRBV5-1 combines with J gene TRBJ2-1; D is unresolved. The germline gives CDR1 SGHRS, CDR2 YFSETQ. This CDR3 is built from 15 residues. Trimming stripped 0 bases from V and 8 bases from J, with 15 bases between.

The chain links TRBV30 to TRBJ2-3; maybe TRBD2 (5 bases). V lost 2 bases and J lost 1, with 7 bases in between. The V gene's germline CDR1 is GTSNPN and CDR2 SVGIG (reference sequence). This CDR3 has 13 residues. The CDR3: CAWSFGGTDTQYF. The CDR3, as DNA: TGTGCCTGGAGTTTCGGGGGCACAGATACGCAGTATTTT.

CDR3 nucleotides: TGCGCCAGCTCTTCCGGGACAGCGAATACAGATACGCAGTATTTT. It specifies CASSSGTANTDTQYF. The chain is built from TRBV10-1 and TRBJ2-3; 7 nucleotides align to TRBD1. Germline V lookup: CDR1 WNHNN, CDR2 SYGVQD (reference sequence). There are 15 residues in the CDR3. Unmatched junction bases numbered 11, after V lost 8 bases and J lost 3 bases.

This clone was observed once. The rearrangement joins TRBV13 to TRBJ2-2, with 10 bases identical to TRBD1. CDR1 is PRHDT and CDR2 is FYEKMQ in the germline V gene (reference sequence). V was clipped by 2 bases and J by 7 bases; unmatched bases: 13. The CDR3 spans 18 residues. The CDR3 nucleotides read TGTGCCAGCAGCTTACTCGTACCGGGACAGGGGCTCCACGGGGAGCTGTTTTTT. The encoded protein is CASSLLVPGQGLHGELFF.

CDR3 in amino acids: CASSPYAGPWGRATQYF. CDR3 in DNA: TGTGCCAGCTCACCATACGCGGGGCCGTGGGGGAGGGCTACGCAGTATTTT. V usage is TRBV18 and J usage is TRBJ2-3, with TRBD2 identical over 7 bases. The germline V gene has CDR1 KGHSH and CDR2 LQKENI. Losses at the gene ends were 2 bases for V and 8 bases for J; bases not matched to a gene: 16. The CDR3 covers 17 residues.

This chain connects TRBV4-1 to TRBJ1-6; TRBD1 aligns across 7 bases. Per germline, CDR1 MGHRA and CDR2 YSYEKL. Trimming at V came to 3 bases and at J to 2 bases, leaving 7 bases not matched to a gene. There are 17 residues in the CDR3. This chain's CDR3 is CASSHPTGNPYNSPLHF. The DNA of the CDR3 is TGCGCCAGCAGCCACCCGACAGGGAACCCCTATAATTCACCCCTCCACTTT.

CDR3 in amino acids: CASSVVSSTDTQYF. The CDR3 DNA reads TGTGCCAGCAGCGTAGTGTCTAGCACAGATACGCAGTATTTT. J is TRBJ2-3 and V is TRBV9, with D unresolved. Trimming removed 0 bases at V and 0 bases at J, with 5 bases between. Per the germline V gene, CDR1 is SGDLS and CDR2 is YYNGEE. The CDR3 has 14 amino acids.

The CDR3, as DNA: TGTGCCAGCAGCCCAGGTGGTGGGCGCTCCTACGAGCAGTACTTC. Translating it yields CASSPGGGRSYEQYF. This chain links TRBV7-2 with TRBJ2-7; D gene ambiguous. CDR1 is SGHTA and CDR2 is FQGNSA in the germline V gene. The V end was cut by 5 bases, the J end by 0 bases, with 14 bases between. The CDR3 is 15 amino acids.

This clone was picked up one time. This chain uses TRBV7-9 with TRBJ2-7; TRBD1 agrees at 9 bases. From germline, CDR1 is SEHNR and CDR2 FQNEAQ (reference sequence). CDR3 size: 15 residues. The J segment lost 7 bases and the V segment lost 1 base, leaving 8 bases of the junction unmatched. The CDR3 reads CASSLGLQGAREQYF. For the CDR3, the DNA is TGTGCCAGCAGCTTAGGATTACAGGGGGCGAGGGAGCAGTACTTC.